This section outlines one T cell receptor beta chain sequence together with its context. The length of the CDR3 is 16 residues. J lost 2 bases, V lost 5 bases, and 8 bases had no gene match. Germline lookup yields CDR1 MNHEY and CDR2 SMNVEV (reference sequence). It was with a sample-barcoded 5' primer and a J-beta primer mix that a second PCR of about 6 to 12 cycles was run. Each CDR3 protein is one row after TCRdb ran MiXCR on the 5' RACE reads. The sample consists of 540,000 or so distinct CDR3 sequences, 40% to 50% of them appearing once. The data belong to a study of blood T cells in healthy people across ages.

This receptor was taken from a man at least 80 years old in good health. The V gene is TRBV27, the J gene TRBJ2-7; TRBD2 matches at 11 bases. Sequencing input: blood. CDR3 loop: CASSRFGTSGTYEQYF. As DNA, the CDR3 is TGTGCCAGCAGTCGTTTCGGGACTAGCGGTACCTACGAGCAGTACTTC.